Sequencing of this TCR beta chain was carried out in a study of regulatory T cells in long-lasting Graves disease. TCR beta libraries were built with iRepertoire HTBI primers and Arm-PCR of CDR3 regions. TCRdb reprocessed the multiplex PCR reads with MiXCR, giving one entry per CDR3 protein. Of approximately 560,000 distinct CDR3 sequences in the sample, 16% were seen once. Noted time point: newly diagnosed GD, antithyroid drugs for less than 3 months. From PBMCs, RNA was extracted and then used to make the TCR library. This clonotype was observed a handful of times. From germline, CDR1 is MDHEN and CDR2 SYDVKM. The germline V and J ends were trimmed by 2 bases and 8 bases, with 11 bases remaining between them. CDR3 length: 13 residues. This sample also appeared in a second study, on T cells in Graves' hyperthyroidism and ophthalmopathy.

The source was peripheral blood mononuclear cells (PBMCs), collected at new diagnosis, from a patient treated with antithyroid drugs. This sequence originates from a man aged 18-30 years with Graves disease. The chain employs TRBV28 and TRBJ2-3; D may be TRBD2 (6 bases). This chain's CDR3 is CASSLGRRGTQYF. As DNA, the CDR3 is TGTGCCAGCAGTTTAGGGCGGCGGGGTACGCAGTATTTT.